Each of the 25 T cell receptor beta chains below was sequenced from the same sample in a study of Graves' ophthalmopathy and Graves' hyperthyroidism (dated by TCRdb to 2016 to 2019). The instrument was an Illumina HiSeq 2000. For repertoire sequencing, the TCR beta CDR3 regions were amplified from RNA transcripts. A first-round RT-PCR used HTBI primers with the Qiagen OneStep RT-PCR kit, followed by a second-round multiplex PCR, size selection and purification. Clones were called with MiXCR by TCRdb after fastp trimmed the public reads at Q25, and only in-frame beta chains were retained. Rows matching on CDR3 protein sequence are summarized as one entry with the most common DNA and genes. This sample gives about 400,000 distinct CDR3 sequences in total; 20% to 25% of them show up just once. The ten largest clones represent around 3% of the sample. The sequencing input was peripheral blood. Every receptor here comes from a woman under 30 with stable Graves' hyperthyroidism. Donor details come from another sample of the same person, matched by shared clones.

This clonotype appeared many times. J is TRBJ1-1 and V is TRBV28, with TRBD1 identical over 7 bases. CDR1 MDHEN and CDR2 SYDVKM come from the germline V gene. The CDR3 extends over 16 amino acids. Losses at the gene ends were 3 bases for V and 6 bases for J; bases not matched to a gene: 13. The CDR3 region is CASSFRDRVFFAEAFF. CDR3 DNA sequence: TGTGCCAGCAGTTTTCGCGACAGGGTTTTTTTCGCTGAAGCTTTCTTT.

J is TRBJ1-3 and V is TRBV11-3; TRBD1 matches at 7 bases. The CDR3 covers 16 residues. CDR1 is SGHNT and CDR2 is YENEEA in the germline V gene. Losses at the gene ends were 1 base for V and 0 bases for J; bases not matched to a gene: 3. The DNA for the CDR3 is TGTGCCAGCAGCTTAGGACAGGGACTCTCTGGAAACACCATATATTTT. The encoded protein is CASSLGQGLSGNTIYF.

This clonotype showed up just a few times. This chain connects TRBV30 to TRBJ2-7; the match to TRBD1 covers 9 bases. The V gene's germline CDR1 is GTSNPN and CDR2 SVGIG (reference sequence). The length of the CDR3 is 14 residues. Trimming at V came to 1 base and at J to 5 bases, leaving 6 bases not matched to a gene. The CDR3 reads CAWSGGQGFHEQYF. Written as DNA, the CDR3 is TGTGCCTGGAGTGGGGGACAGGGTTTCCACGAGCAGTACTTC.

This clonotype was counted at least ten times. The chain is built from TRBV12-3 or TRBV12-4 and TRBJ1-3; no definite D call. This CDR3 region has 13 residues. Trimming stripped 10 bases from V and 0 bases from J, with 10 bases between. The CDR3 reads CATYYGSGNTIYF. The CDR3 DNA reads as TGTGCCACCTACTACGGCTCTGGAAACACCATATATTTT.

This clonotype was observed a few times. The chain combines TRBV20-1 with TRBJ1-1; 11 bases fit TRBD1. The length of the CDR3 is 11 residues. V shed 7 bases, J shed 7 bases, and the junction held 2 bases outside the gene matches. Per germline, CDR1 DFQATT and CDR2 SNEGSKA (reference sequence). In DNA, the CDR3 is TGCAGTGGGGACAGGGGGATTGAAGCTTTCTTT. Translation: CSGDRGIEAFF.

This clonotype was counted at least ten times. DNA for the CDR3: TGCAGTACCAACCCACGTGGGTTCTCCTACGAGCAGTACTTC. Amino acid sequence: CSTNPRGFSYEQYF. The chain recombines TRBV20-1 with TRBJ2-7; D is ambiguous. CDR1 DFQATT and CDR2 SNEGSKA come from the germline V gene (reference sequence). Trimming took 8 bases from V and 0 from J, leaving 17 bases between them. The CDR3 has 14 amino acids.

The V gene is TRBV2, the J gene TRBJ1-1; D is unclear. Trimming pared 4 bases from V and 3 bases from J, leaving 12 bases between. This CDR3 region has 14 residues. Per germline, CDR1 SNHLY and CDR2 FYNNEI. The CDR3 nucleotides read TGTGCCAGCAGTGTCGTTGTGCGGGACACTGAAGCTTTCTTT. Its translation is CASSVVVRDTEAFF.

This clonotype came up many times. This chain connects TRBV12-3 or TRBV12-4 to TRBJ1-3; no reliable D call. The CDR3 totals 15 residues. Between the trimmed V and J ends, which lost 8 bases and 4 bases, there was a span of 18 bases. The CDR3 loop is CASGPDLLSGNTIYF. As DNA, the CDR3 is TGTGCCAGCGGCCCAGACCTACTCTCCGGAAACACCATATATTTT.

The chain has TRBV24-1 and TRBJ2-2; D is perhaps TRBD1 (5 bases). This CDR3 has 17 amino acids. V lost 1 base to trimming and J lost 0 bases, with 11 bases between them. CDR1 KGHDR and CDR2 SFDVKD come from the germline V gene. The CDR3 nucleotides read TGTGCCACCAGTGATTTAAGGCAGGGTGCGAACACCGGGGAGCTGTTTTTT. Its protein is CATSDLRQGANTGELFF.

This clonotype was detected ten times or more. This chain connects TRBV6-1 to TRBJ2-4; 15 positions match TRBD2. After removal of 6 bases from V and 8 bases from J, the junction contained 8 bases not matched to a gene. From germline, CDR1 is MNHNS and CDR2 SASEGT. The CDR3 spans 16 residues. The CDR3 nucleotides are TGTGCCAGCAGCCGCGGACTAGCGGGAGGGGGGGACATTCAGTACTTC. It yields the protein CASSRGLAGGGDIQYF.

At least ten counts were recorded for this clonotype. The chain uses TRBV11-2 and TRBJ1-2, with D uncertain. The CDR3 totals 15 residues. Germline CDR1 SGHAT, CDR2 FQNNGV. Trimming removed 3 bases at V and 8 bases at J, with 19 bases between. For the CDR3, the DNA is TGTGCCAGCAGCTTGATGCGGACTGTGGTCCGAGGCTACACCTTC. This codes for CASSLMRTVVRGYTF.

This clonotype showed up many times. DNA for the CDR3: TGTGCCAGCAGTTTTAACAGGGGGCCTGGTGGCAATCAGCCCCAGCATTTT. Encoded protein: CASSFNRGPGGNQPQHF. The chain couples TRBV28 to TRBJ1-5, with 9 bases identical to TRBD1. Germline assignment: CDR1 MDHEN and CDR2 SYDVKM. CDR3 length: 17 residues. V trimming: 3 bases; J trimming: 2 bases; junction bases outside the gene matches: 8.

This clonotype showed up many times. The V and J genes are TRBV12-3 or TRBV12-4 and TRBJ1-6, with D tentatively TRBD1 (6 bases). The V end lost 5 bases, the J end lost 6 bases, and 11 bases lay between the germline ends. CDR3 length equals 14 residues. CDR3 coding DNA: TGTGCCAGCAGTAATACAGGGAGTAATTCACCCCTCCACTTT. Translated: CASSNTGSNSPLHF.

This clonotype was detected many times. The genes are TRBV7-3 and TRBJ1-1; D not certain. V dropped 2 bases and J dropped 0 bases, with 4 bases sitting between them. This CDR3 is 13 amino acids long. Germline V lookup: CDR1 SGHTA, CDR2 FQGTGA. In DNA, the CDR3 is TGTGCCAGCAGCTTATATATGAACACTGAAGCTTTCTTT. Protein: CASSLYMNTEAFF.

V usage is TRBV28 and J usage is TRBJ2-7; D is unclear. CDR3 size: 12 residues. The ends were cut back, 5 bases at V and 3 bases at J, with 8 bases in the middle. Germline V gene data show CDR1 as MDHEN and CDR2 as SYDVKM. CDR3 nucleotide sequence: TGTGCCAGCAGTCCCAATCTCTACGAGCAGTACTTC. It encodes CASSPNLYEQYF.

This clonotype was detected a few times. The gene calls are TRBV24-1 and TRBJ2-2, with D possibly TRBD2 on 6 matching bases. V was cut by 7 bases and J by 4 bases, with 12 bases left in between. This CDR3 has 14 amino acids. Looked up from germline, CDR1 is KGHDR and CDR2 is SFDVKD. The CDR3 nucleotides read TGTGCCACCAGGGCGGGACCCGCCACCGGGGAGCTGTTTTTT. Translation gives CATRAGPATGELFF.

J is TRBJ2-7 and V is TRBV20-1, with 8 bases aligning to TRBD1. The germline gives CDR1 DFQATT, CDR2 SNEGSKA (reference sequence). The CDR3 is made up of 18 amino acids. V shed 0 bases and J 1 base; nucleotides not matched to a gene: 14. CDR3 sequence reads: CSARDWGTGEVGSYEQYF. The CDR3 DNA sequence: TGCAGTGCTAGAGATTGGGGGACAGGCGAAGTTGGGTCCTACGAGCAGTACTTC.

This clonotype occurred many times. The V and J genes are TRBV29-1 and TRBJ1-5, with D possibly being TRBD1 (6 bases). V lost 5 bases and J lost 3, with 11 bases in between. The CDR3 length is 13 residues. Germline assignment: CDR1 SQVTM and CDR2 ANQGSEA. The CDR3 reads CSVSRDINQPQHF. The DNA for the CDR3 is TGCAGCGTTTCCCGGGACATCAATCAGCCCCAGCATTTT. The full variable domain, rest sourced from reference TRBV29-1 and TRBJ1-5, is SAVISQKPSRDICQRGTSLTIQCQVDSQVTMMFWYRQQPGQSLTLIATANQGSEATYESGFVIDKFPISRPNLTFSTLTVSNMSPEDSSIYLCSVSRDINQPQHFGDGTRLSIL.

This clonotype was seen many times. V is TRBV5-5 and J is TRBJ2-5, with 10 bases lining up with TRBD2. J was trimmed by 5 bases and V by 3 bases; bases with no gene match: 4. The CDR3 loop spans 14 amino acids. From germline, CDR1 is SGHKS and CDR2 YYEKEE (reference sequence). The CDR3 DNA follows: TGTGCCAGCAGCTCTAGCGGGAGAGGGGAGACCCAGTACTTC. This translates into CASSSSGRGETQYF. Supplemented by reference TRBV5-5 and TRBJ2-5, the full variable domain reads DAGVTQSPTHLIKTRGQQVTLRCSPISGHKSVSWYQQVLGQGPQFIFQYYEKEERGRGNFPDRFSARQFPNYSSELNVNALLLGDSALYLCASSSSGRGETQYFGPGTRLLVL.

On this clonotype itself: This may be a read error: a much more frequent sequence differs by one nucleotide. The chain joins TRBV7-8 to TRBJ2-5, with D perhaps TRBD1 or TRBD2 (5 bases each). Germline CDR1 reads SGHVS; CDR2 reads FQNEAQ. CDR3 size: 15 residues. Trimming pared 4 bases from V and 11 bases from J, leaving 23 bases between. The CDR3 spells CASSWGTDHGKEQYF. The CDR3 DNA is TGTGCCAGCAGCTGGGGGACGGACCATGGGAAAGAGCAGTACTTC.

There are many counts of this clonotype. CDR3 in amino acids: CAWSASTSFHEQYF. CDR3 bases: TGTGCCTGGAGTGCCTCGACTAGCTTCCACGAGCAGTACTTC. This sequence joins TRBV30 and TRBJ2-7, with 7 bases identical to TRBD2. Looked up from germline, CDR1 is GTSNPN and CDR2 is SVGIG (reference sequence). After removal of 1 base from V and 5 bases from J, the junction contained 8 bases not matched to a gene. The length of the CDR3 is 14 residues.

This clonotype was observed at least ten times. The chain carries TRBV2 and TRBJ2-2; 9 bases align to TRBD2. The CDR3 runs to 15 residues. The germline gives CDR1 SNHLY, CDR2 FYNNEI. V lost 5 bases and J lost 3; bases outside the gene matches: 4. CDR3 sequence: CASSLAGHDTGELFF. The CDR3 bases are TGTGCCAGCAGTCTAGCGGGGCACGACACCGGGGAGCTGTTTTTT.

The V and J genes are TRBV13 and TRBJ2-5; D perhaps matches TRBD1 (6 bases). Germline lookup yields CDR1 PRHDT and CDR2 FYEKMQ (reference sequence). The CDR3 extends over 14 amino acids. V was cut by 3 bases and J by 2 bases, with 10 bases left in between. CDR3 amino acids: CASSFRGRQETQYF. CDR3 sequence (DNA): TGTGCCAGCAGCTTCAGGGGTAGGCAAGAGACCCAGTACTTC.

At least ten counts were recorded for this clonotype. CDR3 loop: CASSEQQGKETQYF. For the CDR3, the DNA is TGCGCCAGCAGTGAGCAACAGGGCAAAGAGACCCAGTACTTC. The chain uses TRBV10-1 and TRBJ2-5, with D possibly matching TRBD1 (6 bases). Germline loops: CDR1 WNHNN, CDR2 SYGVQD (reference sequence). The CDR3 length is 14 residues. V lost 2 bases and J lost 3, with 10 bases in between.

The rearrangement uses TRBV27 and TRBJ2-7; D perhaps matches TRBD1 (6 bases). V lost 5 bases, J lost 7 bases, and 18 bases lay in between. This CDR3 spans 14 amino acids. In germline, CDR1 is MNHEY, CDR2 SMNVEV (reference sequence). The CDR3 coding sequence is TGTGCCAGCAGTCCTAACGTCAGGGGATATGAGCAGTACTTC. This codes for CASSPNVRGYEQYF.